This entry concerns a single T cell receptor (beta chain). The source of the sample is a study of cytomegalovirus exposure and HLA in healthy donors. 60 Vbeta and 13 Jbeta primers were used in PCR. Repertoires were generated with immunoSEQ multiplex PCR, while TCRdb's copy carries only in-frame clones and drops some. The sample consists of about 170,000 clones, about three quarters of them appearing once. Germline CDR1 reads MNHEY; CDR2 reads SVGAGI. This CDR3 spans 15 amino acids. The V end lost 0 bases, the J end lost 3 bases, and 8 bases lay between the germline ends. The sample was PBMCs. This chain connects TRBV6-5 to TRBJ2-2; D gene ambiguous. This receptor was obtained from a man in his forties in good health and CMV-seropositive. The CDR3 nucleotides are TGTGCCAGCAGTTACTCGTCCATTTACACCGGGGAGCTGTTTTTT. This sequence encodes CASSYSSIYTGELFF.